The TCR beta chain described here comes from a study of cytomegalovirus exposure and HLA in healthy donors. Study as a whole: The 100 to 150 validation repertoires and the roughly 680 first-cohort repertoires shared a platform, a later analysis reported. Points from the study as a whole: The study labeled 150 or so TCR beta chains cytomegalovirus-associated. The tendency of first-cohort TCR clusters to co-occur in the 90 to 150 validation repertoires emerged from a later analysis.

Only in-frame clones appear in the TCRdb table, and some are missing; sequencing was by immunoSEQ multiplex PCR. The repertoire has hundreds of thousands of clones, less than 95% of them found once; the top ten carry approximately 3.1%. Notes on this clone: The antigen is undetermined.

Losses at the gene ends were 6 bases for V and 0 bases for J; bases not matched to a gene: 14. CDR1 and CDR2 from the germline V gene are LNHDA and SQIVND (reference sequence). This CDR3 is 18 amino acids long. The clonotype was recovered from a woman aged 25 to 39 in good health and CMV-seronegative. The chain carries TRBV19 and TRBJ2-3, with TRBD2 matching over 8 bases. The sample consisted of PBMCs. The CDR3: CASSSSGRTSKSTDTQYF. For the CDR3, the DNA is TGTGCCAGTAGCTCCTCGGGGAGGACTAGCAAGAGCACAGATACGCAGTATTTT.